This record looks at one T cell receptor (beta chain) sequence and its context. What it binds is unknown. Using immunoSEQ multiplex PCR, the repertoire was profiled, and TCRdb retains in-frame clones only, with some absent. The sample lists roughly 60,000 clones, approximately 87% occurring once. This specimen comes from a study of glioma-infiltrating T cells after dendritic cell vaccination. About the study: Autologous tumor lysate-pulsed dendritic cell vaccination was given between the early 2000s and the early 2010s. General study points: Few patients contributed both blood and tumor specimens. Patients with more pretreatment TILs had longer time to progression and survival.

The ends lost 1 base at V and 0 bases at J; junction bases unmatched: 5. Germline V lookup: CDR1 LGHNA, CDR2 YSLEER. The CDR3 loop spans 18 amino acids. Time point of the sample: after dendritic cell vaccination, including at tumor progression/relapse. All glioblastoma patients lacked an isocitrate dehydrogenase mutation. The TCR originated in a human donor with glioblastoma. The chain is built from TRBV4-3 and TRBJ2-3; 12 nucleotides line up with TRBD2. Specimen: blood, collected after dendritic cell vaccination. CDR3: CASSQGLAGASSTDTQYF. CDR3 coding DNA: TGCGCCAGCAGCCAAGGACTAGCGGGGGCCTCTAGCACAGATACGCAGTATTTT.